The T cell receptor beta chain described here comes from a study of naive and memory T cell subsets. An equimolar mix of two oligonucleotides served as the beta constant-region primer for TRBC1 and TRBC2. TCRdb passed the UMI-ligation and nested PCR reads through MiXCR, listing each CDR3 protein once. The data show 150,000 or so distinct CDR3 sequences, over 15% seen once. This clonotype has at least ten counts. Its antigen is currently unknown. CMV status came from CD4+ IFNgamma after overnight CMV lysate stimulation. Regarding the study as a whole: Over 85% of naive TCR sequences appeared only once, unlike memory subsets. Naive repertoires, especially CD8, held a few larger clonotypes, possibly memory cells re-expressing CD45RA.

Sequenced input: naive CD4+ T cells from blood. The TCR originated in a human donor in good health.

The CDR3 reads CSVEARTSGGGEQYF. CDR3 bases: TGCAGCGTTGAAGCTCGGACTAGTGGAGGGGGTGAGCAGTACTTC. The gene calls are TRBV29-1 and TRBJ2-7; perhaps TRBD2 as D (7 bases). Germline V gives CDR1 SQVTM, CDR2 ANQGSEA. This CDR3 spans 15 amino acids. Trimming stripped 1 base from V and 7 bases from J, with 20 bases between.